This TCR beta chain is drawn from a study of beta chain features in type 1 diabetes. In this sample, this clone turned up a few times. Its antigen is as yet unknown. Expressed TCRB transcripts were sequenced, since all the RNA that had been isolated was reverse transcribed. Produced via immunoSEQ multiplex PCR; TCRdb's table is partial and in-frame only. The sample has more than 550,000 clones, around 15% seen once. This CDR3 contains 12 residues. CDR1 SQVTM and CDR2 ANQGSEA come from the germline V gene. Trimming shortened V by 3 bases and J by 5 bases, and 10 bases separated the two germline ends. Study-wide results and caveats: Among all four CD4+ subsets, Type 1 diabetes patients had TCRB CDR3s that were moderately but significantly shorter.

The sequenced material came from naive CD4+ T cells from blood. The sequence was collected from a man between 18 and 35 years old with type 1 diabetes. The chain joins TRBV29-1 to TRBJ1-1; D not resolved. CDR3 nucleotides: TGCAGCGTTGAGAAGGGAGGTACTGAAGCTTTCTTT. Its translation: CSVEKGGTEAFF.